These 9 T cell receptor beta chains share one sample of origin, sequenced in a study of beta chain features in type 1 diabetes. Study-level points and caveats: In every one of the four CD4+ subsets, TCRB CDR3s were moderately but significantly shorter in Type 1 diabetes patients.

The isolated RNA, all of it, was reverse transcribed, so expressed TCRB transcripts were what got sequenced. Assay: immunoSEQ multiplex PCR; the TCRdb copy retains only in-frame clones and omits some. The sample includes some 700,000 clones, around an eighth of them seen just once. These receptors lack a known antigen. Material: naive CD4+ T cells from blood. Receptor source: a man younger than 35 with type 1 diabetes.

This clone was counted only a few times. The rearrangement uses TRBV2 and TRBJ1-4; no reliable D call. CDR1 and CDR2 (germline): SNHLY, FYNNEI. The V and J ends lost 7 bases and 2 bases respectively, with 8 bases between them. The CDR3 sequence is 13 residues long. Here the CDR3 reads CASTGPTNEKLFF. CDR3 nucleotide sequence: TGTGCCAGCACAGGACCCACTAATGAAAAACTGTTTTTT.

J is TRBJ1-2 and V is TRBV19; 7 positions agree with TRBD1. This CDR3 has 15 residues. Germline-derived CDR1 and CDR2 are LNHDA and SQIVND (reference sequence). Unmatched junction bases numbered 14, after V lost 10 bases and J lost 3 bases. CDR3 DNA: TGTGCCACCTACGTCGGGACAGAGCCTCACTATGGCTACACCTTC. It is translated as CATYVGTEPHYGYTF.

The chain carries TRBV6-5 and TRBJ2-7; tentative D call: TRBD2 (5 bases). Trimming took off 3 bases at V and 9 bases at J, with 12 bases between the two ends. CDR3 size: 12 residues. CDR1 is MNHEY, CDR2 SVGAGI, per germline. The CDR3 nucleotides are TGTGCCAGCAGTTATGAGGGATCCAGGCAGTACTTC. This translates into CASSYEGSRQYF.

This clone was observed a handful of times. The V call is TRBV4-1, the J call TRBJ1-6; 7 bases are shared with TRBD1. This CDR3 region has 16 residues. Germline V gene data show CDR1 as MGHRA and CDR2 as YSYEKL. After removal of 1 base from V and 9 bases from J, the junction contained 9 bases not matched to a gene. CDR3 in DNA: TGCGCCAGCAGCCAAGCGTCGACAGGGTTCCTTTCACCCCTCCACTTT. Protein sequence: CASSQASTGFLSPLHF.

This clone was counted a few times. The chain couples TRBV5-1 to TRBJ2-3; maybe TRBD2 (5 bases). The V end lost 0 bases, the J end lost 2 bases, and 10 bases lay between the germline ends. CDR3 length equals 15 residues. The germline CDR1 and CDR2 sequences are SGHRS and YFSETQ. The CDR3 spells CASSLVPSPTDTQYF. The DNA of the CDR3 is TGCGCCAGCAGCTTGGTTCCTAGCCCCACAGATACGCAGTATTTT.

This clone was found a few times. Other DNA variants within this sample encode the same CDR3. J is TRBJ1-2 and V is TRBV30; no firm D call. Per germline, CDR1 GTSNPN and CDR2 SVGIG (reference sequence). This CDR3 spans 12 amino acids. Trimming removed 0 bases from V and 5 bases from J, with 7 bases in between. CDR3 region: CAWSVGRYGYTF. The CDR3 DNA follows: TGTGCCTGGAGTGTAGGGAGGTATGGCTACACCTTC.

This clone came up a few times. The CDR3 spells CASSALGADLGDTQYF. As DNA, the CDR3 is TGTGCCAGCAGCGCCTTGGGGGCGGATCTGGGAGATACGCAGTATTTT. V usage is TRBV9 and J usage is TRBJ2-3, with D perhaps matching TRBD1 (6 bases). This CDR3 contains 16 residues. Germline CDR1 and CDR2: SGDLS and YYNGEE. The V and J ends lost 3 bases and 5 bases respectively, with 19 bases between them.

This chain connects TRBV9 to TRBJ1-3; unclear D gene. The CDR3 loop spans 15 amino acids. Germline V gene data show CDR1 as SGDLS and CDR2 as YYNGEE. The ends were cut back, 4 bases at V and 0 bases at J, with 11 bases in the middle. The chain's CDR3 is CASSRRWGSGNTIYF. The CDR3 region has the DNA TGTGCCAGCAGCCGACGTTGGGGCTCTGGAAACACCATATATTTT.

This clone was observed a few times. The DNA for the CDR3 is TGTGCCAGCAGCTCTCCACTCGGTATGACCCATCATGGCTACACCTTC. Protein sequence: CASSSPLGMTHHGYTF. The rearrangement links TRBV7-9 to TRBJ1-2; D is ambiguous. Between the trimmed V and J ends, which lost 4 bases and 6 bases, there was a span of 21 bases. Germline CDR1 SEHNR, CDR2 FQNEAQ (reference sequence). The CDR3 spans 16 residues. The complete variable domain, with remaining parts taken from reference TRBV7-9 and TRBJ1-2, reads DTGVSQNPRHKITKRGQNVTFRCDPISEHNRLYWYRQTLGQGPEFLTYFQNEAQLEKSRLLSDRFSAERPKGSFSTLEIQRTEQGDSAMYLCASSSPLGMTHHGYTFGSGTRLTVV.